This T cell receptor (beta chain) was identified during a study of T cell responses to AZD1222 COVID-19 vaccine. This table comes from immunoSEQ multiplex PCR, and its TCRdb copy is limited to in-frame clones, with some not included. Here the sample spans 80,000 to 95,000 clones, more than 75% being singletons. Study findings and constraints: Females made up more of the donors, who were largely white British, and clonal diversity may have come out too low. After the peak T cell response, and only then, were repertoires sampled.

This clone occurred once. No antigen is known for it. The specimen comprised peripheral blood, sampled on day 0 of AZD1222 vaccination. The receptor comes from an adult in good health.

CDR3 in amino acids: CASSPRQDQPQHF. The CDR3 nucleotides read TGTGCCAGCTCACCAAGGCAGGATCAGCCCCAGCATTTT. The chain couples TRBV18 to TRBJ1-5; D not certain. V was cut by 2 bases and J by 5 bases, with 7 bases left in between. This CDR3 has 13 amino acids. Per the germline V gene, CDR1 is KGHSH and CDR2 is LQKENI.